The clone carrying this TCR beta chain was recorded at least ten times. The data were taken from a study of T-cell memory formation after mild COVID-19. TCRdb redid the calling of the 5' RACE reads with MiXCR, one entry per CDR3 protein. The data show 200,000 to 250,000 distinct CDR3 sequences, over 9.5% seen once. Unmatched junction bases numbered 10, after V lost 5 bases and J lost 4 bases. Looked up from germline, CDR1 is SGHTA and CDR2 is FQGNSA. The CDR3 extends over 17 amino acids. The receptor comes from a man aged 18 to 29 who had mild COVID-19 (a few samples of this study predate the infection). Cell type and time point are not known. The sequenced sample was PBMCs or a T cell subset sorted from them (not recorded which). The chain is built from TRBV7-2 and TRBJ2-5; the match to TRBD2 covers 13 bases. The DNA of the CDR3 is TGTGCCAGCAGCCCGGGACTAGCGGGGCCTGGCCGAGAGACCCAGTACTTC. It encodes CASSPGLAGPGRETQYF.